The rows below give T cell receptor beta chains drawn from one sample of a study of molecular identifiers for immune sequencing clone quantification. TCRdb re-analysed the PCR reads in MiXCR, keeping a single row per CDR3 protein. The sample lists around 460,000 distinct CDR3 sequences, 25% occurring once. What was sequenced was naive CD8+ T cells from blood, with Jurkat cell RNA spiked in. Receptor source: a human donor in good health. Some libraries in this study had Jurkat cell RNA spiked in. The CDR3 runs from the conserved cysteine through the conserved F or W. Fields, in order: J gene, V gene, clone size, D gene, CDR3 protein, CDR3 DNA. A D gene is named only where the DNA matches it firmly. Only part of the rows carry a size: once, few, many, or a class if the clone is expanded.

>TRBJ2-7|TRBV6-1|few|-
CASSDPWTHAYEQYF
TGTGCCAGCAGTGATCCCTGGACACACGCCTACGAGCAGTACTTC
>TRBJ2-3|TRBV12-3/TRBV12-4|-|-
CASSSDTTDTQYF
TGTGCCAGCAGCTCTGACACCACAGATACGCAGTATTTT
>TRBJ2-7|TRBV14|few|-
CASSKSGDSYEQYF
TGTGCCAGCAGCAAAAGTGGGGACTCCTACGAGCAGTACTTC
>TRBJ2-3|TRBV27|few|TRBD2
CASSSVGGGASDTQYF
TGTGCCAGCAGTTCCGTCGGCGGGGGGGCCTCAGATACGCAGTATTTT
>TRBJ2-1|TRBV7-2|few|TRBD1
CASSLTGVYNEQFF
TGTGCCAGCAGCTTGACAGGGGTATACAATGAGCAGTTCTTC
>TRBJ1-2|TRBV12-3/TRBV12-4|few|TRBD1
CASTSGTGVGYTF
TGTGCCAGCACCTCAGGGACAGGGGTTGGCTACACCTTC
>TRBJ2-3|TRBV7-9|-|TRBD1
CASSLWLVTGPADTQYF
TGTGCCAGCAGCTTATGGCTGGTGACAGGGCCAGCAGATACGCAGTATTTT
>TRBJ2-3|TRBV20-1|many|-
CSVKGASVTDTQYF
TGCAGTGTCAAGGGTGCTAGCGTCACAGATACGCAGTATTTT
>TRBJ2-7|TRBV28|-|TRBD2
CAGTWGEGGYEQYF
TGTGCCGGCACTTGGGGGGAGGGCGGGTACGAGCAGTACTTC
>TRBJ1-2|TRBV6-1|-|-
CAGKGGAYGYTF
TGTGCCGGGAAAGGGGGGGCATATGGCTACACCTTC
>TRBJ2-6|TRBV12-3/TRBV12-4|many|-
CASRQSSGANVLTF
TGTGCCAGCAGACAAAGCTCTGGGGCCAACGTCCTGACTTTC
>TRBJ1-3|TRBV4-3|-|-
CASSPVSGSGNTIYF
TGCGCCAGCAGCCCAGTATCCGGCTCTGGAAACACCATATATTTT
>TRBJ2-5|TRBV9|-|-
CASSVGVAQETQYF
TGTGCCAGCAGCGTAGGCGTGGCCCAAGAGACCCAGTACTTC
>TRBJ2-5|TRBV6-5|-|-
CASNPTGGIQETQYF
TGTGCCAGCAACCCAACCGGCGGAATCCAAGAGACCCAGTACTTC
>TRBJ1-6|TRBV12-3/TRBV12-4|few|TRBD1
CASSFDGTGKGSPLHF
TGTGCCAGCAGTTTTGACGGGACAGGGAAGGGTTCACCCCTCCACTTT
>TRBJ2-3|TRBV9|many|-
CASSDPGHPDTQYF
TGTGCCAGCAGCGATCCGGGACATCCAGATACGCAGTATTTT
>TRBJ1-5|TRBV9|few|-
CASAPGNNQPQHF
TGTGCCAGCGCCCCGGGGAACAATCAGCCCCAGCATTTT
>TRBJ2-7|TRBV11-2|-|-
CASSLGVVASYEQYF
TGTGCCAGCAGCTTAGGGGTGGTAGCCTCCTACGAGCAGTACTTC
>TRBJ2-2|TRBV30|many|-
CAWSGAGYTGELFF
TGTGCCTGGAGCGGGGCAGGATACACCGGGGAGCTGTTTTTT
>TRBJ2-7|TRBV11-2|-|-
CASTTPELAYAQYF
TGTGCCAGCACCACCCCCGAACTAGCCTACGCGCAGTACTTC
>TRBJ2-7|TRBV12-3/TRBV12-4|many|TRBD2
CASSSGGGEFQQYF
TGTGCCAGCTCCTCGGGAGGGGGGGAGTTTCAGCAGTACTTC
>TRBJ2-1|TRBV15|many|-
CATSTLKGPGNEQFF
TGTGCCACCAGCACCCTAAAAGGTCCGGGCAATGAGCAGTTCTTC
>TRBJ1-5|TRBV6-4|-|-
CASSPTATSNQPQHF
TGTGCCAGCAGTCCCACAGCGACCAGCAATCAGCCCCAGCATTTT
>TRBJ1-1|TRBV6-2/TRBV6-3|many|-
CASSYGVVTEAFF
TGTGCCAGCAGTTACGGGGTGGTCACTGAAGCTTTCTTT
>TRBJ2-7|TRBV6-5|many|TRBD1
CASSYSGGVDRGPSSEQYF
TGTGCCAGCAGTTACTCGGGGGGAGTGGACAGGGGGCCTTCGTCTGAGCAGTACTTC
>TRBJ1-4|TRBV5-1|many|-
CASKSGESTNEKLFF
TGCGCCAGCAAGTCAGGGGAAAGCACTAATGAAAAACTGTTTTTT
>TRBJ1-1|TRBV29-1|many|TRBD1
CSSTGDSMNTEAFF
TGCAGCTCAACGGGGGACAGCATGAACACTGAAGCTTTCTTT
>TRBJ2-7|TRBV15|-|TRBD2
CATSREGTSSYEQYF
TGTGCCACCAGCAGAGAAGGGACTAGCTCCTACGAGCAGTACTTC
>TRBJ2-2|TRBV12-3/TRBV12-4|few|-
CASTLTANTGELFF
TGTGCCAGCACCCTAACAGCGAACACCGGGGAGCTGTTTTTT
>TRBJ2-3|TRBV25-1|few|-
CASSLYSTAPDTQYF
TGTGCCAGCAGCTTATATTCGACAGCCCCAGATACGCAGTATTTT
>TRBJ2-2|TRBV30|few|-
CAWRLGGELFF
TGTGCCTGGAGATTGGGGGGGGAGCTGTTTTTT
>TRBJ2-7|TRBV18|-|TRBD1
CASSPSGTGFHEQYF
TGTGCCAGCTCACCTTCCGGGACAGGGTTCCACGAGCAGTACTTC
>TRBJ1-1|TRBV7-2|-|TRBD1
CASSLRQGTNTEAFF
TGTGCCAGCAGCCTCAGACAGGGGACGAACACTGAAGCTTTCTTT
>TRBJ1-4|TRBV6-5|many|-
CASSYSTGEKLFF
TGTGCCAGCAGTTACTCGACCGGGGAAAAACTGTTTTTT
>TRBJ1-5|TRBV6-1|-|-
CASSAGQGENQPQHF
TGTGCCAGCAGTGCTGGTCAGGGAGAAAATCAGCCCCAGCATTTT
>TRBJ2-5|TRBV3-1|-|-
CASSQDEGGRETQYF
TGTGCCAGCAGCCAAGATGAGGGGGGTAGAGAGACCCAGTACTTC
>TRBJ1-4|TRBV5-3|-|-
CASSKGQTRTNEKLCF
TGTGCCAGCAGCAAGGGACAAACCAGGACTAATGAAAAACTGTGTTTT
>TRBJ2-3|TRBV6-2/TRBV6-3|-|-
CASSYSTATTGIPDTQYF
TGTGCCAGCAGTTACTCCACTGCCACCACAGGGATCCCAGATACGCAGTATTTT
>TRBJ2-3|TRBV12-3/TRBV12-4|many|-
CASSLSRGISTDTQYF
TGTGCCAGCAGTCTATCGCGTGGGATTAGCACAGATACGCAGTATTTT
>TRBJ2-1|TRBV12-3/TRBV12-4|few|TRBD2
CASSFQRGGLNEQFF
TGTGCCAGCAGTTTCCAGCGGGGGGGCCTCAATGAGCAGTTCTTC
>TRBJ2-1|TRBV10-3|-|TRBD2
CAISGGTSGRGEQFF
TGTGCCATCAGTGGGGGGACTAGCGGGAGGGGTGAGCAGTTCTTC
>TRBJ1-1|TRBV6-2/TRBV6-3|few|-
CASSRHRVLNTEAFF
TGTGCCAGCAGCAGGCACAGGGTTTTGAACACTGAAGCTTTCTTT
>TRBJ2-5|TRBV7-9|-|-
CASSFLAEETQYF
TGTGCCAGCAGCTTCTTAGCGGAAGAGACCCAGTACTTC
>TRBJ2-1|TRBV7-2|-|TRBD1
CASSSERQGWGNEQFF
TGTGCCAGCAGCTCCGAACGACAGGGATGGGGCAATGAGCAGTTCTTC
>TRBJ2-5|TRBV7-9|-|TRBD2
CASGRLAGVQETQYF
TGTGCCAGCGGACGCCTAGCGGGGGTCCAAGAGACCCAGTACTTC
>TRBJ2-7|TRBV2|few|TRBD1
CASNEDRGTYEQYF
TGTGCCAGCAACGAGGACAGGGGGACCTACGAGCAGTACTTC
>TRBJ2-2|TRBV29-1|few|-
CSVGTATTGELFF
TGCAGCGTAGGGACGGCGACCACCGGGGAGCTGTTTTTT